The TCR beta chain under discussion was sequenced for a study of T cell repertoires in cytomegalovirus infection. Study-level background: Alongside well-studied HLA-B-restricted CMV epitopes, recently identified HLA-C-restricted CMV epitopes were also used. Through public TCR beta signatures, both CMV infection and matching HLA type were indicated.

Study-wide results and limits: Clonotypes of TCR beta that were HLA-C-restricted and CMV-specific dominated the ex vivo response.

Worth noting for this clonotype: The antigen is unknown.

The CDR3 spans 13 residues. The trim removed 6 bases at V and 6 bases at J, leaving 7 bases unmatched. Germline V lookup: CDR1 MNHEY, CDR2 SMNVEV (reference sequence). TCRdb called the reads again in MiXCR, with one record for every CDR3 protein. The table shows about a million distinct CDR3 sequences, with about a third occurring only once. The sequences come from cultured CD8+ T cells from PBMCs, collected from culture after CMV antigen stimulation. This receptor was obtained from a human donor in good health (CMV status not recorded). Some clones in this sample may be carry-over from other donors' samples. The genes are TRBV27 and TRBJ1-2; 7 nucleotides agree with TRBD1. CDR3 bases: TGTGCCAGCAGACCGGGACAGACAGATGGCTACACCTTC. It is translated as CASRPGQTDGYTF.